A selection of T cell receptor beta chains follows, all from one sample in a study of identical twins. Via MiXCR, TCRdb re-called the 5' RACE reads, giving one row per CDR3 protein. Found here are fewer than 900,000 distinct CDR3 sequences, 15% to 20% of them singletons; the top ten hold around 14%. This sample also belongs to another study, concerning T cells expressing NK-cell markers.

The sample consisted of PBMCs. These receptors came from a woman aged 18-29 years in good health. Each CDR3 is given with its conserved first and last residue. Fields, in order: J gene, clone size, D gene, V gene, CDR3 length, CDR3 protein, CDR3 DNA. D genes are given only for firm matches. For some rows the clone size is stated as once, few or many, or as a class when expanded; others skip it.

TRBJ2-3 | NA | NA | TRBV28 | 15 | CASSPLSGSTDTQYF | TGTGCCAGCAGCCCCCTTAGTGGGAGCACAGATACGCAGTATTTT
TRBJ2-1 | NA | TRBD2 | TRBV6-5 | 17 | CASSYSPGLGPYNEQFF | TGTGCCAGCAGTTACTCCCCGGGACTAGGCCCCTACAATGAGCAGTTCTTC
TRBJ2-1 | NA | NA | TRBV6-2/TRBV6-3 | 15 | CASSYRHYSYNEQFF | TGTGCCAGCAGTTACCGACACTACTCCTACAATGAGCAGTTCTTC
TRBJ2-3 | few | NA | TRBV20-1 | 14 | CSARGTGRTDTQYF | TGCAGTGCTAGAGGGACGGGGAGAACAGATACGCAGTATTTT
TRBJ1-6 | few | NA | TRBV20-1 | 15 | CSARPGGSYNSPLHF | TGCAGTGCCCGACCGGGGGGCTCCTATAATTCACCCCTCCACTTT
TRBJ1-2 | few | TRBD1 | TRBV6-5 | 13 | CASSYTGDSGYTF | TGTGCCAGCAGTTACACGGGGGACAGTGGCTACACCTTC
TRBJ2-2 | few | NA | TRBV7-9 | 16 | CASSVGRDLRTGELFF | TGTGCCAGCAGCGTAGGCCGCGACCTCAGGACCGGGGAGCTGTTTTTT
TRBJ1-4 | many | TRBD1 | TRBV5-1 | 16 | CASSRTGGNLREKLFF | TGCGCCAGCAGCCGGACAGGGGGGAACCTTCGTGAAAAACTGTTTTTT
TRBJ2-3 | NA | TRBD2 | TRBV11-3 | 16 | CASSLEGLGIADTQYF | TGTGCCAGCAGCTTAGAGGGACTAGGGATAGCAGATACGCAGTATTTT
TRBJ1-4 | few | NA | TRBV6-5 | 14 | CASSYRPTNEKLFF | TGTGCCAGCAGTTACAGACCAACTAATGAAAAACTGTTTTTT
TRBJ1-6 | NA | TRBD1 | TRBV12-3/TRBV12-4 | 15 | CASSVTGGSNSPLHF | TGTGCCAGCAGTGTGACAGGGGGTAGCAATTCACCCCTCCACTTT
TRBJ2-3 | NA | TRBD2 | TRBV2 | 14 | CASNWRREGDTQYF | TGTGCCAGCAATTGGCGGCGGGAGGGAGATACGCAGTATTTT
TRBJ1-4 | NA | TRBD1 | TRBV27 | 16 | CASSLGQHATNEKLFF | TGTGCCAGCAGTCTGGGACAGCATGCAACTAATGAAAAACTGTTTTTT
TRBJ2-1 | NA | TRBD1 | TRBV20-1 | 15 | CSALTGDSSYNEQFF | TGCAGTGCTCTCACAGGGGATAGCTCCTACAATGAGCAGTTCTTC
TRBJ1-5 | few | NA | TRBV20-1 | 13 | CSAQSGGNQPQHF | TGCAGTGCCCAGTCAGGGGGCAATCAGCCCCAGCATTTT
TRBJ1-4 | NA | TRBD1 | TRBV12-3/TRBV12-4 | 14 | CASSPDRGNEKLFF | TGTGCCAGCAGCCCGGACAGGGGTAATGAAAAACTGTTTTTT
TRBJ2-7 | NA | NA | TRBV12-3/TRBV12-4 | 14 | CASSGGSTAYEQYF | TGTGCCAGCAGCGGAGGGAGTACTGCCTACGAGCAGTACTTC
TRBJ2-5 | few | NA | TRBV5-1 | 16 | CASSLEGGGLQETQYF | TGCGCCAGCAGCTTGGAAGGGGGAGGACTACAAGAGACCCAGTACTTC
TRBJ1-3 | few | NA | TRBV7-2 | 14 | CASSLEQNGNTIYF | TGTGCCAGCAGCTTGGAACAGAATGGAAACACCATATATTTT
TRBJ2-1 | NA | NA | TRBV5-1 | 14 | CASSLMTSYNEQFF | TGCGCCAGCAGCTTGATGACCTCCTACAATGAGCAGTTCTTC
TRBJ2-5 | NA | NA | TRBV5-1 | 14 | CASSLRMVQETQYF | TGCGCCAGCAGCTTGCGGATGGTTCAAGAGACCCAGTACTTC
TRBJ1-5 | NA | NA | TRBV3-1 | 13 | CASSKGRNQPQHF | TGTGCCAGCAGCAAAGGGCGGAATCAGCCCCAGCATTTT
TRBJ2-6 | few | NA | TRBV5-1 | 15 | CASSMSYSGANVLTF | TGCGCCAGCAGCATGTCCTACTCTGGGGCCAACGTCCTGACTTTC
TRBJ1-5 | NA | TRBD1 | TRBV7-8 | 16 | CASSFTGGNSNQPQHF | TGTGCCAGCAGCTTTACAGGGGGGAATAGCAATCAGCCCCAGCATTTT
TRBJ2-3 | NA | TRBD2 | TRBV20-1 | 13 | CSAIAGGRNTQYF | TGCAGTGCCATAGCGGGGGGGCGGAATACGCAGTATTTT
TRBJ2-4 | NA | NA | TRBV23-1 | 15 | CASSQRDGAKNIQYF | TGCGCCAGCAGTCAAAGGGACGGGGCCAAAAACATTCAGTACTTC
TRBJ1-2 | few | NA | TRBV10-3 | 11 | CATGTTYGYTF | TGTGCCACCGGGACTACGTATGGCTACACCTTC